This TCR beta chain came from a study of patients and donors after allogeneic stem cell transplantation. This CDR3 spans 15 amino acids. The V gene end was trimmed by 5 bases and the J gene end by 4 bases; junction bases not matched to a gene: 5. Germline V gives CDR1 MDHEN, CDR2 SYDVKM. TCRdb independently ran MiXCR on the RT-PCR reads; one entry per CDR3 protein. The table includes approximately 200,000 distinct CDR3 sequences, less than 45% detected once. This TCR was sampled from a human donor who was either an allogeneic HSCT recipient or a stem cell or donor lymphocyte infusion donor (not recorded which). It is not recorded whose cells these are; they may come from a transplant donor. Sequenced: blood, either unsorted or a sorted T cell fraction (not recorded which). The chain is built from TRBV28 and TRBJ2-5, with 12 bases that match TRBD2. CDR3 residues: CASSLPGLAGETQYF. For the CDR3, the DNA is TGTGCCAGCAGTCTGCCGGGACTAGCGGGAGAGACCCAGTACTTC. The variable domain in full, with the rest retrieved from reference TRBV28 and TRBJ2-5, is DVKVTQSSRYLVKRTGEKVFLECVQDMDHENMFWYRQDPGLGLRLIYFSYDVKMKEKGDIPEGYSVSREKKERFSLILESASTNQTSMYLCASSLPGLAGETQYFGPGTRLLVL.